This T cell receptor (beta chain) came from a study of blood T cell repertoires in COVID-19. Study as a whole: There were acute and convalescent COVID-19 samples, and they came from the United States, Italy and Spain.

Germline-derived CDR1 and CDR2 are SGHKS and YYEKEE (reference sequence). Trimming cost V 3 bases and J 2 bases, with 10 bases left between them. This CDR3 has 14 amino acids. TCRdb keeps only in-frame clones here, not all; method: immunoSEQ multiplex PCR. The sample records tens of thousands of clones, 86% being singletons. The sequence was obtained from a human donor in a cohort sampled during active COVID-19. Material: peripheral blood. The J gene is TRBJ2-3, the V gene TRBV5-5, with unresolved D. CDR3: CASSSGGFTDTQYF. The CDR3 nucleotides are TGTGCCAGCAGCTCTGGCGGCTTCACAGATACGCAGTATTTT.